One T cell receptor (beta chain) is described in this entry. From germline, CDR1 is WNHNN and CDR2 SYGVQD (reference sequence). This CDR3 spans 13 amino acids. V was shortened by 4 bases and J by 0 bases, with 7 bases between the two germline ends. How the authors handled the data: Nucleated cell counts were estimated from reference gene primer amplification. Libraries were prepared by immunoSEQ multiplex PCR; TCRdb keeps only in-frame clonotypes and omits some of them. Clonal size and the V and J genes are those of that table, whereas D and trimming came from the DNA. The data contain 220,000 or so clones, more than 65% of them singletons. This sample was included in a study of blood T cell repertoires in COVID-19. The overall study: Samples representing acute and convalescent COVID-19 were sourced from the United States, Italy and Spain. T cells, B-cell-depleted T cells, or PBMCs provided the cDNA or gDNA that served as material.

The sequence derives from a woman aged 25 to 39 who had recovered from COVID-19. The chain uses TRBV10-1 and TRBJ2-7, with D uncertain. The sequencing sample was made of peripheral blood. The CDR3: CASSGSSSYEQYF. The CDR3 nucleotides are TGCGCCAGCAGTGGGTCGAGCTCCTACGAGCAGTACTTC.